This record looks at one T cell receptor (beta chain) sequence and its context. The antigen remains unidentified. The entry originates in a study of CD8 T cells in ankylosing spondylitis. Findings and caveats of the study: Ankylosing spondylitis blood seemed to carry a telltale TCR beta motif made of roughly 8 highly homologous variants.

CDR3 length: 14 residues. Germline V gene sequence: CDR1 MNHEY, CDR2 SMNVEV (reference sequence). V was shortened by 4 bases and J by 0 bases, with 10 bases between the two germline ends. One entry per CDR3 protein, called by TCRdb with MiXCR from the 5' RACE reads. The sample holds about 800,000 distinct CDR3 sequences; approximately 12% are singletons and the top ten take just over 0.5%. The sequence was collected from a male donor with ankylosing spondylitis. Sequencing input: blood, either unsorted or a sorted T cell fraction (not recorded which). The rearrangement joins TRBV27 to TRBJ2-7; D call uncertain. In nucleotides, the CDR3 is TGTGCCAGCAGTTCCCGTTTATCCTCCTACGAGCAGTACTTC. Residues: CASSSRLSSYEQYF.